Sequencing of this T cell receptor beta chain was carried out in a study of CD4 T cells in relation to SARS-CoV-2 and coronaviruses. V trimming: 4 bases; J trimming: 3 bases; junction bases outside the gene matches: 2. Germline CDR1 reads MGHRA; CDR2 reads YSYEKL. The CDR3 runs 13 residues. CD4+ T cells from unexposed donors were obtained before the COVID-19 pandemic (2011-2018). The cells were cultured for about ten days before CD4+ T cells were isolated. With respect to this clone: What it recognizes is unknown.

TCRdb's copy holds only in-frame clones and misses some; the assay was immunoSEQ multiplex PCR. This table has 20,000 or so clones, approximately 72% appearing once. The sequenced sample consisted of CD4+ T cells from PBMCs, cultured in vitro. The chain couples TRBV4-1 to TRBJ1-1; TRBD1 aligns across 7 bases. The receptor comes from a human donor in good health. The CDR3 DNA is TGCGCCAGCAGCCGACAGGGCTACACTGAAGCTTTCTTT. Encoded protein: CASSRQGYTEAFF.